The clone carrying this TCR beta chain was observed at least ten times. Its cognate antigen is unknown. The source of the sample is a study of neurological immune-mediated disorders. The germline V and J ends were trimmed by 2 bases and 0 bases, with 22 bases remaining between them. The germline CDR1 and CDR2 sequences are MNHEY and SVGEGT. This CDR3 spans 19 amino acids. In TCRdb, the 5' RACE reads were re-called with MiXCR into one record per CDR3 protein. The table has approximately 58,000 distinct CDR3 sequences, about an eighth seen once; the top ten hold less than 2%. General study results and limits: None of the CDR3 amino acid sequences of expanded clones were shared across subjects, and this suggested private repertoires in all groups.

Sequenced input: PBMCs. The TCR comes from a man aged 55 to 70 in good health. The V call is TRBV6-2 or TRBV6-3, the J call TRBJ1-1; D is unresolved. The CDR3 coding sequence is TGTGCCAGCAGTTACGCTCTGGGTAGGCGTACAGACATGAACACTGAAGCTTTCTTT. It encodes CASSYALGRRTDMNTEAFF.